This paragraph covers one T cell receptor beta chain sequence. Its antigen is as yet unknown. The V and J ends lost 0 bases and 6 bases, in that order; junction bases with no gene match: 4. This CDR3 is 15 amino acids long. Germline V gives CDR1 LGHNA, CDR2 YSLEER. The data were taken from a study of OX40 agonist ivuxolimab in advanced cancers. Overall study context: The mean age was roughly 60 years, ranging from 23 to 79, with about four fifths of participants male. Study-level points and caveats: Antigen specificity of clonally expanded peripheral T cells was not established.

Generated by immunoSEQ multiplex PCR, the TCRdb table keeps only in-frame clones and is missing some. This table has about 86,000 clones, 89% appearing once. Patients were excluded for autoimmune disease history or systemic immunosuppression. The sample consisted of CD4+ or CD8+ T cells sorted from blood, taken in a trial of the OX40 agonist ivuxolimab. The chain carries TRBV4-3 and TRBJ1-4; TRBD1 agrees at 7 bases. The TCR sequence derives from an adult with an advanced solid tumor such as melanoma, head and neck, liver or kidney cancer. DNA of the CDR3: TGCGCCAGCAGCCAAGAGGCAGGGGGTGATGAAAAACTGTTTTTT. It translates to CASSQEAGGDEKLFF.